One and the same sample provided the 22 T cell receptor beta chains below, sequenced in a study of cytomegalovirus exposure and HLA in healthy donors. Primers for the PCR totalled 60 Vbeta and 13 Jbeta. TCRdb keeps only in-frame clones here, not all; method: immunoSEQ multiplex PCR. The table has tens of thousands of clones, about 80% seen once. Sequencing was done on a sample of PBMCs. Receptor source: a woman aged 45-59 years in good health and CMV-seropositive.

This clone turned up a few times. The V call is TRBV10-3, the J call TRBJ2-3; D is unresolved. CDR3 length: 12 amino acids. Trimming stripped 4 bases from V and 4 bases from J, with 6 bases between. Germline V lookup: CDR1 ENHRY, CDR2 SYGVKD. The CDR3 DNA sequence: TGTGCCATCAGTGGGAGCGCAGATACGCAGTATTTT. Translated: CAISGSADTQYF.

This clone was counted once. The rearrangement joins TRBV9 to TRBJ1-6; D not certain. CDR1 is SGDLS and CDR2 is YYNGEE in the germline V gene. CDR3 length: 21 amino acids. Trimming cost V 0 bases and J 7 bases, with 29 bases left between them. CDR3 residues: CASSVVLIRETIPYFNSPLHF. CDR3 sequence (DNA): TGTGCCAGCAGCGTAGTCTTAATCCGGGAAACTATCCCCTACTTCAATTCACCCCTCCACTTT.

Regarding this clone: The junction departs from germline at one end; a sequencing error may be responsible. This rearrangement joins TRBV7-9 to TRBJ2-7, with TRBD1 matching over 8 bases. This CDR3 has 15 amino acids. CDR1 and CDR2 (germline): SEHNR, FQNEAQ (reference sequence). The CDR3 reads CSSSSGQGGPYEQYF. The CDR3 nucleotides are TGTTCCAGCAGCTCCGGACAGGGAGGTCCGTACGAGCAGTACTTC.

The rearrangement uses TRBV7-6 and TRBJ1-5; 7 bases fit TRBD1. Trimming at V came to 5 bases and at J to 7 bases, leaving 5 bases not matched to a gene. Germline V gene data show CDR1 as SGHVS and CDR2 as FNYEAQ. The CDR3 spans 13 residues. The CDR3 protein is CASSQGDRQPQHF. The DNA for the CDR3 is TGTGCCAGCAGCCAGGGGGATAGACAGCCCCAGCATTTT.

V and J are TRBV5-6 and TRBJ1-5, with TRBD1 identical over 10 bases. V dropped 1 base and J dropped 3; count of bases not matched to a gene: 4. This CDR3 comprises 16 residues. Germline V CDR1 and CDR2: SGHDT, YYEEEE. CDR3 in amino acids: CASSLFGTGDNQPQHF. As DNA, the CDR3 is TGTGCCAGCAGCTTGTTTGGGACAGGGGACAATCAGCCCCAGCATTTT.

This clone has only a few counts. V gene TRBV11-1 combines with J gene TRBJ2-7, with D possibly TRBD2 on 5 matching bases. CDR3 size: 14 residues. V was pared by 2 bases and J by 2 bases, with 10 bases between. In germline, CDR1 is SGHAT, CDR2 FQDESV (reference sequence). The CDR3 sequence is CASSLSQLAYEQYF. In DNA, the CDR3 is TGTGCCAGCAGCTTAAGCCAACTAGCCTACGAGCAGTACTTC.

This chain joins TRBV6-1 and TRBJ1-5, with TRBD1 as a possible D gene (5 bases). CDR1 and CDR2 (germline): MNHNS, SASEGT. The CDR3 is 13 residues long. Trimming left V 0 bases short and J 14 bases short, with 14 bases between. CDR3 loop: CASSEALSGREHF. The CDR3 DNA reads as TGTGCCAGCAGTGAAGCGCTTAGCGGCAGGGAGCATTTT.

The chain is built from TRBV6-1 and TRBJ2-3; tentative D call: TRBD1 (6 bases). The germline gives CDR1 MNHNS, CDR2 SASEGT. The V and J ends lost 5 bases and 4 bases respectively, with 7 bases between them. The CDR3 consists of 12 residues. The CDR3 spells CASSNRADTQYF. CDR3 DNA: TGTGCCAGCAGTAACAGGGCAGATACGCAGTATTTT.

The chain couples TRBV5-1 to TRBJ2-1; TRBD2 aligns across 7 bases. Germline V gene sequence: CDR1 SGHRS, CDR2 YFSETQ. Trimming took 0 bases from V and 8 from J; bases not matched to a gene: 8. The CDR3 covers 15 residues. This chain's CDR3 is CASSLAGPRGDEQFF. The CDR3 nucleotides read TGCGCCAGCAGCTTGGCCGGTCCTCGGGGGGATGAGCAGTTCTTC. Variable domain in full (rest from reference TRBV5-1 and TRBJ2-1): KAGVTQTPRYLIKTRGQQVTLSCSPISGHRSVSWYQQTPGQGLQFLFEYFSETQRNKGNFPGRFSGRQFSNSRSEMNVSTLELGDSALYLCASSLAGPRGDEQFFGPGTRLTVL.

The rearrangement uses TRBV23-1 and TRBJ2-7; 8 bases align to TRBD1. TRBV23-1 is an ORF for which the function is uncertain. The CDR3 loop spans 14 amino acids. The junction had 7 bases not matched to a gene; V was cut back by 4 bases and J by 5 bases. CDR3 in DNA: TGCGCCAGCAGTCCCAGGACAGGGCAAAACGAGCAGTACGTC. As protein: CASSPRTGQNEQYV.

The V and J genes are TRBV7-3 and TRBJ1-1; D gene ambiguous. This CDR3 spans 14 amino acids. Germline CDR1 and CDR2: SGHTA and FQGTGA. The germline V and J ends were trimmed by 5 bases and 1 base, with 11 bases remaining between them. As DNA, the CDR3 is TGTGCCAGCAGCATAAGTAGCTCGAACACTGAAGCTTTCTTT. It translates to CASSISSSNTEAFF.

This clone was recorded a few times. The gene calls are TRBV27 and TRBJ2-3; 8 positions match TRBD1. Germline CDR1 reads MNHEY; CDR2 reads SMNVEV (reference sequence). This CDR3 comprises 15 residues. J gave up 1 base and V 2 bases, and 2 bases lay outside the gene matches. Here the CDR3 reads CASSLQQGGTDTQYF. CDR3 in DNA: TGTGCCAGCAGTTTACAACAGGGGGGCACAGATACGCAGTATTTT.

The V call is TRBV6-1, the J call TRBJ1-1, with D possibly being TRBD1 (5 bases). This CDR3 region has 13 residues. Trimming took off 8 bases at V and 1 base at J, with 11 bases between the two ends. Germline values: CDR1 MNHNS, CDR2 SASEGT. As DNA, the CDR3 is TGTGCCAGCGGCGGGACGGCGAACACTGAAGCTTTCTTT. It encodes CASGGTANTEAFF.

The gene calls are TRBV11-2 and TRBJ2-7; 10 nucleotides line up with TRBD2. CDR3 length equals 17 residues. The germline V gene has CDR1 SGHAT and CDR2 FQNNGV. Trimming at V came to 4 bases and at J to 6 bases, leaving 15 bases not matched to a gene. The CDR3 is CASSSQDGSGRLCEQYV. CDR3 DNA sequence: TGTGCCAGCAGCTCCCAGGATGGTAGCGGGAGGTTATGCGAGCAGTACGTC.

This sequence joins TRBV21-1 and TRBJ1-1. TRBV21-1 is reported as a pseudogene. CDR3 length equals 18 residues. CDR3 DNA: TGTGCCAGCAGCAAAGTGGGATGGCTCGCGGACTTGAACACTGAAGCTTTCTTT. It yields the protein CASSKVGWLADLNTEAFF.

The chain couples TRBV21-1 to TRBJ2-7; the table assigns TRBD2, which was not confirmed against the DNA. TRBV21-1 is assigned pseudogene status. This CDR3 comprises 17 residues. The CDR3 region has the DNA TGTGCCAGCAGCAAAGGATTAGCGGGAGACCTTGCCTACGAGCAGTACGTC. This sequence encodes CASSKGLAGDLAYEQYV.

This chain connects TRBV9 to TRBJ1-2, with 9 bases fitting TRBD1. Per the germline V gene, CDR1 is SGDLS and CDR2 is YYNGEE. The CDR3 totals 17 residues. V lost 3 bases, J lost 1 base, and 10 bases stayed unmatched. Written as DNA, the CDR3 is TGTGCCAGCAGCGCCCCCGGACAGGGGCGATTTAACTATGGCTACACCTTC. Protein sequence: CASSAPGQGRFNYGYTF.

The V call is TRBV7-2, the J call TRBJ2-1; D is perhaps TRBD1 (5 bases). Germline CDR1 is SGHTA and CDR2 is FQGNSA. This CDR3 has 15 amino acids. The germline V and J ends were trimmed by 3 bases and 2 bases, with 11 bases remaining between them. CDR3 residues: CASSLWQGTYNEQFF. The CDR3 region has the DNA TGTGCCAGCAGCTTGTGGCAGGGTACCTACAATGAGCAGTTCTTC.

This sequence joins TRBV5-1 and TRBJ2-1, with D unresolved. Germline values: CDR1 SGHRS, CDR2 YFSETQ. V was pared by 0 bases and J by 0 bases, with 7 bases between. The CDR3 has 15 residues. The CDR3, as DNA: TGCGCCAGCAGCTTGGTGCGAAGCTCCTACAATGAGCAGTTCTTC. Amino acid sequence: CASSLVRSSYNEQFF.

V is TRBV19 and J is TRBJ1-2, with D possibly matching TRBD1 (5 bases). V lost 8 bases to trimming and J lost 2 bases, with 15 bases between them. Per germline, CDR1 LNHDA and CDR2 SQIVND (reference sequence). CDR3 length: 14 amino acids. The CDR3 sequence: CASGDSAQNYGYTF. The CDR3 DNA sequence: TGTGCCAGTGGGGACTCCGCACAAAACTATGGCTACACCTTC.

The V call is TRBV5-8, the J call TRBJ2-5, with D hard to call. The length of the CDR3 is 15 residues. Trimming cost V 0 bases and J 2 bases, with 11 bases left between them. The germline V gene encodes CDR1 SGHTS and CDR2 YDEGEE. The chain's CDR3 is CASSLVWWQQETQYF. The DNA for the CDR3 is TGTGCCAGCAGCTTGGTTTGGTGGCAGCAAGAGACCCAGTACTTC.

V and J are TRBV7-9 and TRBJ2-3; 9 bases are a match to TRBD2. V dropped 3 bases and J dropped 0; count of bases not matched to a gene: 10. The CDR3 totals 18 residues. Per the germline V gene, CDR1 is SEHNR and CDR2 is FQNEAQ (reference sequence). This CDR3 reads CASSFRSGGSSSTDTQYF. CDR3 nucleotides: TGTGCCAGCAGCTTTAGGAGCGGGGGGTCCTCTAGCACAGATACGCAGTATTTT.